A selection of T cell receptor beta chains follows, all from one sample in a study of lymphopenia after photon versus proton radiotherapy. This table comes from immunoSEQ multiplex PCR, and its TCRdb copy is limited to in-frame clones, with some not included. This table has roughly 42,000 clones, 85% appearing once. The starting material was peripheral blood, obtained from a patient treated with photon-based radiotherapy. Receptor source: a man aged 35 to 55 with gastric cancer. CDR3s include the opening cysteine and the closing phenylalanine or tryptophan. D genes are given only for firm matches. Clone size is not always given. Where it is, it says once, few, many or a class for expanded clones.

D gene | J gene | clone size | V gene | CDR3 protein | CDR3 DNA
TRBD1 | TRBJ2-1 | - | TRBV12-5 | CASGPGQGIGLGEQFF | TGTGCTAGTGGTCCCGGACAGGGAATAGGGTTGGGTGAGCAGTTCTTC
TRBD2 | TRBJ2-7 | - | TRBV27 | CASSPPGGGRYEQYF | TGTGCCAGCAGTCCTCCGGGGGGGGGCCGCTACGAGCAGTACTTC
- | TRBJ2-7 | - | TRBV6-1 | CASSAGLLSYEQYF | TGTGCCAGCAGTGCAGGGCTCCTCTCCTACGAGCAGTACTTC
TRBD1 | TRBJ2-3 | - | TRBV9 | CASSSQGQGTDTQYF | TGTGCCAGCAGCTCACAGGGACAGGGCACAGATACGCAGTATTTT
- | TRBJ1-1 | - | TRBV5-5 | CASSSGGGPRAFF | TGTGCCAGCAGCTCGGGGGGCGGACCCAGGGCTTTCTTT
- | TRBJ2-1 | - | TRBV29-1 | CSAPTRLYNEQFF | TGCAGCGCCCCTACCCGCCTCTACAATGAGCAGTTCTTC
- | TRBJ2-3 | - | TRBV4-2 | CASSLGTTDTQYF | TGTGCCAGCAGCCTCGGGACCACAGATACGCAGTATTTT
- | TRBJ1-6 | - | TRBV7-6 | CASSLDFWSPLHF | TGTGCCAGCAGCTTAGACTTCTGGTCACCCCTCCACTTT
- | TRBJ1-2 | - | TRBV11-2 | CASSLGQGGGYTF | TGTGCCAGCAGCTTAGGGCAGGGAGGCGGCTACACCTTC
- | TRBJ1-2 | - | TRBV5-1 | CASSLEGLYGYTF | TGCGCCAGCAGCTTGGAGGGCCTCTATGGCTACACCTTC
- | TRBJ1-5 | - | TRBV18 | CASSPPGRSNQPQHF | TGTGCCAGCTCACCTCCCGGGAGGAGCAATCAGCCCCAGCATTTT
- | TRBJ2-7 | once | TRBV2 | CASRPAGASGTYEQYF | TGTGCCAGCAGGCCCGCGGGGGCTAGTGGAACCTACGAGCAGTACTTC
TRBD1 | TRBJ2-7 | - | TRBV29-1 | CSVGQGSYEQYF | TGCAGCGTTGGACAGGGTTCCTACGAGCAGTACTTC
- | TRBJ2-6 | - | TRBV5-4 | CASSLSARSGANVLTF | TGTGCCAGCAGCTTGTCCGCGCGCTCTGGGGCCAACGTCCTGACTTTC
- | TRBJ2-3 | - | TRBV5-1 | CASSLGTAPPQDTQYF | TGCGCCAGCAGCTTGGGGACTGCACCCCCCCAAGATACGCAGTATTTT
- | TRBJ1-1 | - | TRBV30 | CAWRRSNTEAFF | TGTGCCTGGAGGAGAAGTAACACTGAAGCTTTCTTT
TRBD2 | TRBJ2-5 | - | TRBV4-1 | CASSLGQRGETQYF | TGCGCCAGCAGCCTTGGACAGCGGGGGGAGACCCAGTACTTC
- | TRBJ2-2 | few | TRBV25-1 | CASSEATPNTGELFF | TGTGCCAGCAGTGAGGCGACTCCGAACACCGGGGAGCTGTTTTTT
- | TRBJ1-1 | - | TRBV7-2 | CASSLYGFMNTEAFF | TGTGCCAGCAGCTTATATGGGTTCATGAACACTGAAGCTTTCTTT
- | TRBJ2-7 | once | TRBV5-1 | CASSTGGAAEQYF | TGCGCCAGCAGCACAGGGGGGGCAGCCGAGCAGTACTTC
- | TRBJ2-5 | once | TRBV18 | CASSPGNQETQYF | TGTGCCAGCTCACCAGGGAACCAAGAGACCCAGTACTTC
- | TRBJ2-2 | - | TRBV4-2 | CASSQDDSTNTGELFF | TGTGCCAGCAGCCAAGACGACAGTACGAACACCGGGGAGCTGTTTTTT
TRBD2 | TRBJ2-3 | - | TRBV19 | CASSTGGGVGDTQYF | TGTGCCAGTAGTACGGGCGGGGGGGTTGGAGATACGCAGTATTTT
- | TRBJ2-5 | - | TRBV2 | CASKPTGTQETQYF | TGTGCCAGCAAACCGACAGGGACTCAAGAGACCCAGTACTTC
- | TRBJ1-5 | - | TRBV6-6 | CASSYSAGNQPQHF | TGTGCCAGCAGTTACTCCGCAGGGAATCAGCCCCAGCATTTT
- | TRBJ2-7 | - | TRBV7-9 | CASSPLGGPTTYEQYF | TGTGCCAGCAGCCCTTTGGGGGGGCCTACAACCTACGAGCAGTACTTC
- | TRBJ1-6 | - | TRBV19 | CASSASSNSPLHF | TGTGCCAGTAGTGCCAGTTCAAATTCACCCCTCCACTTT
- | TRBJ1-4 | - | TRBV7-2 | CASSPDAYTNEKLFF | TGTGCCAGCAGCCCGGACGCCTACACTAATGAAAAACTGTTTTTT
TRBD1 | TRBJ1-1 | once | TRBV11-2 | CASSHPDRGTFF | TGTGCCAGCAGCCACCCAGACAGGGGTACTTTCTTT
- | TRBJ2-7 | - | TRBV5-1 | CASSSPGTAQYF | TGCGCCAGCAGCTCCCCGGGCACAGCTCAGTACTTC
TRBD1 | TRBJ2-1 | - | TRBV18 | CASSKPDRGDEQFF | TGTGCCAGCTCAAAACCGGACAGGGGCGATGAGCAGTTCTTC
- | TRBJ2-6 | - | TRBV1 | CTSRESRANVLTF | TGCACCAGCAGGGAAAGTCGGGCCAACGTCCTGACTTTC
- | TRBJ1-1 | - | TRBV15 | CATSRDKLNTEAFF | TGTGCCACCAGCAGAGACAAGCTGAACACTGAAGCTTTCTTT
- | TRBJ1-2 | - | TRBV6-1 | CVSSRQDNYGYTF | TGTGTCAGCTCGAGACAGGATAACTATGGCTACACCTTC
TRBD1 | TRBJ2-3 | - | TRBV11-3 | CASSEGATDTQYF | TGTGCCAGCAGCGAGGGGGCAACAGATACGCAGTATTTT
- | TRBJ1-1 | - | TRBV7-6 | CASSYRTEMNTEAFF | TGTGCCAGCAGCTATAGGACAGAAATGAACACTGAAGCTTTCTTT
- | TRBJ2-5 | - | TRBV11-2 | CASTPEGRQETQYF | TGTGCCAGCACCCCAGAGGGGCGTCAAGAGACCCAGTACTTC
TRBD1 | TRBJ1-6 | few | TRBV6-5 | CASRRQGSPLHF | TGTGCCAGCAGGAGACAGGGTTCACCCCTCCACTTT
- | TRBJ2-3 | - | TRBV11-3 | CASSLAGPLLGPDTQYF | TGTGCCAGCAGCTTAGCCGGGCCCCTGTTGGGGCCAGATACGCAGTATTTT
- | TRBJ1-6 | few | TRBV7-9 | CASSLAGGSPLHF | TGTGCCAGCAGCTTAGCAGGGGGTTCACCCCTCCACTTT
- | TRBJ2-5 | - | TRBV18 | CASSPIQETQYF | TGTGCCAGCTCACCAATTCAAGAGACCCAGTACTTC
- | TRBJ2-7 | - | TRBV25-1 | CASSASGEQYF | TGTGCCAGCAGTGCTTCGGGCGAGCAGTACTTC
- | TRBJ2-2 | - | TRBV6-5 | CETRDTNTGELFF | TGTGAGACCCGGGACACTAACACCGGGGAGCTGTTTTTT
- | TRBJ2-7 | - | TRBV6-1 | CASSEWQGGEQYF | TGTGCCAGCAGTGAATGGCAGGGCGGCGAGCAGTACTTC
TRBD1 | TRBJ1-5 | - | TRBV19 | CASTGQHALGNQPQHF | TGTGCCAGTACGGGACAGCACGCTTTGGGCAATCAGCCCCAGCATTTT
- | TRBJ2-3 | - | TRBV10-3 | CAISESMGGFTDTQYF | TGTGCCATCAGTGAGTCGATGGGGGGATTCACAGATACGCAGTATTTT
- | TRBJ2-5 | - | TRBV2 | CASEAQETQYF | TGTGCCAGCGAAGCTCAAGAGACCCAGTACTTC
- | TRBJ2-7 | - | TRBV10-3 | CAPTSGIGYEQYF | TGTGCCCCCACTTCAGGGATAGGATACGAGCAGTACTTC
- | TRBJ1-2 | - | TRBV30 | CAWSTWGQGRGYTF | TGTGCCTGGAGTACGTGGGGGCAGGGGCGAGGCTACACCTTC
TRBD2 | TRBJ2-5 | - | TRBV7-8 | CASSPRPSRGGETQYF | TGTGCCAGCAGCCCCCGTCCATCTAGGGGAGGGGAGACCCAGTACTTC
- | TRBJ2-7 | - | TRBV7-2 | CASTTPGQTYEQYF | TGTGCCAGCACGACCCCCGGACAGACCTACGAGCAGTACTTC
- | TRBJ2-3 | once | TRBV29-1 | CSALRGGSTDTQYF | TGCAGTGCCCTCAGGGGGGGGAGCACAGATACGCAGTATTTT
- | TRBJ1-2 | - | TRBV10-3 | CAISEWSRQEGNYGYTF | TGTGCCATCAGTGAGTGGTCGAGACAGGAGGGGAACTATGGCTACACCTTC